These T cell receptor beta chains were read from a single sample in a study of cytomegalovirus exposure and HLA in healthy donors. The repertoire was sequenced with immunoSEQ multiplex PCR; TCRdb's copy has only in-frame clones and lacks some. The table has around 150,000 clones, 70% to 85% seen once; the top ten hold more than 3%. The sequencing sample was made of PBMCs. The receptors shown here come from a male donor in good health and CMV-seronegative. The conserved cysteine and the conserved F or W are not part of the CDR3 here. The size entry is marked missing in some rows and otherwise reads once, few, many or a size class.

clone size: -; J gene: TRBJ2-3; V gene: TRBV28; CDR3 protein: ASSLMTWPSTDTQY
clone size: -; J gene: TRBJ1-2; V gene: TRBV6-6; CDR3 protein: ASSLGVGGRGEGYT
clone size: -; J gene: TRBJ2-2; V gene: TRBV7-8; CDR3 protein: ASSPEGYPYTGELF
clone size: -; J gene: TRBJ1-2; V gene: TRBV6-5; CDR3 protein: ASWERDSGRYGYT
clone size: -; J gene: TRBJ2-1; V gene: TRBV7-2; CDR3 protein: ASSPPGTGGFNEQF
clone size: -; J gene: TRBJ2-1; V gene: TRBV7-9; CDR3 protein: ASSLVGGRGLSYNEQF
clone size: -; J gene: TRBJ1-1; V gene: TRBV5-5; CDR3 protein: ASSLTPGHIIEAF
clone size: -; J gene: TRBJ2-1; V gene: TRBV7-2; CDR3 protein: ASSLQGYEQF
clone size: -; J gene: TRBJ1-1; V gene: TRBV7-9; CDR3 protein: ASSQDTLVTEAF
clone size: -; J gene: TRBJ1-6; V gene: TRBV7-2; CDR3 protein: ASSFRTALDYSPLH
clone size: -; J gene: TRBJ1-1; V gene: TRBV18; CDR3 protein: ASSHRGGTEAF
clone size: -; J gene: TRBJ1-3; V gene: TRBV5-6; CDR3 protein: ASSLVGQKGSSGNTIY
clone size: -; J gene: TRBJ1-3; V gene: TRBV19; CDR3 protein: ASSRYHATTGAAGNTIY
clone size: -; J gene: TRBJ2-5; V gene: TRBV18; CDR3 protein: ASSYQETQY
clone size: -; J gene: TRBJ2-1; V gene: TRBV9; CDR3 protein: ASSADLRSGYNEQF
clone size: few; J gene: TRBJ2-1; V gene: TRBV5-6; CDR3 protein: ASSLLVYNEQF
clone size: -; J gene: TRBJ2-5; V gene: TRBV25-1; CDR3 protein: ASSEYRDFQETQY
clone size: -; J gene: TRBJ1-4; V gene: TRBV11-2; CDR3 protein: ASSSIRDRVIGEKLF
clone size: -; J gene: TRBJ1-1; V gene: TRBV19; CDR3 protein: ASRRDTEAF
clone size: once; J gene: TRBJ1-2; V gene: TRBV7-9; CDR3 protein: ASSLAGDYGYT
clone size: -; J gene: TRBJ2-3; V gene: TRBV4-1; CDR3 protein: ASSQVGGGTHSTDTQY
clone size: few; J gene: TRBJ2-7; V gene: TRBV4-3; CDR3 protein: ASSQEPAGGSYEQY
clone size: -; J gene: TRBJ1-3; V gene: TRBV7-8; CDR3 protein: ASSPDRTSGNTIY
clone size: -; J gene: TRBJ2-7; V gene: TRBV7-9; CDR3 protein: SSSSVGDIAYEQY
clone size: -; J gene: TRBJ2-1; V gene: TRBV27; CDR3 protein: ASRKFSGSSLYNEQF
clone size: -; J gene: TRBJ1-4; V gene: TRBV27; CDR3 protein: ASSPLDSEKLF
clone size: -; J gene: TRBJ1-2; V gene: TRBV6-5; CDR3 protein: ASSYSGGDGYT
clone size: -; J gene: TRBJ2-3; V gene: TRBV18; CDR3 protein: ASSHGREGLNTQY
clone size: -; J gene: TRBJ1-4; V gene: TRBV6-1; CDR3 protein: ASGDRGTYEKLF
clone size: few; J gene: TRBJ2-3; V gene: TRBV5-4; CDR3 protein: ASSLLGPRGGTDTQY
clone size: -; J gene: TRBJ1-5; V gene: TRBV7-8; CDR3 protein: ASSSTWTANQPQH
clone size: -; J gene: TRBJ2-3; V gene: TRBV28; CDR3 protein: ASSFPAGGADTQY
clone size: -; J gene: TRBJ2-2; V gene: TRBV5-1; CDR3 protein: ASSQGTSGRWAGELF
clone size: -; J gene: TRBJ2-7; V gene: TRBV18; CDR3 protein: ASSLSGSSYEQY
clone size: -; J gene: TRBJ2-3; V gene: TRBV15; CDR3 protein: ATSREGDTQY
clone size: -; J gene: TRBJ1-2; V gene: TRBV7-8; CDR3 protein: ASSPRTIQGAYGYT
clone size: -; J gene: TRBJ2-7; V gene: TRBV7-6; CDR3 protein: ASSLVSLGVSGEQY
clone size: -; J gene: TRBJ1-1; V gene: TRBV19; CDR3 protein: ASSQVMNTEAF
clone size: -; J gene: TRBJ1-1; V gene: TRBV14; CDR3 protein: ASSPLTGVGTEAF